The T cell receptor (beta chain) described here comes from a study of response to subunit inactivated influenza vaccine. The ends were cut back, 7 bases at V and 5 bases at J, with 14 bases in the middle. The CDR3 totals 13 residues. In germline, CDR1 is MNHEY, CDR2 SMNVEV (reference sequence). TCRdb re-analysed the RT-PCR reads in MiXCR, keeping a single row per CDR3 protein. The sample holds roughly 500,000 distinct CDR3 sequences; 16% are singletons and the top ten take roughly 3%. This sample comprised CD4+ T cells sorted from PBMCs, obtained around 2 years after vaccination. This sequence was found in a man aged 50-75 years who received an inactivated influenza vaccine. The chain is built from TRBV27 and TRBJ1-1, with unresolved D. As DNA, the CDR3 is TGTGCCAGCATCTCGCAGGTAGGGACTGAAGCTTTCTTT. This translates into CASISQVGTEAFF.